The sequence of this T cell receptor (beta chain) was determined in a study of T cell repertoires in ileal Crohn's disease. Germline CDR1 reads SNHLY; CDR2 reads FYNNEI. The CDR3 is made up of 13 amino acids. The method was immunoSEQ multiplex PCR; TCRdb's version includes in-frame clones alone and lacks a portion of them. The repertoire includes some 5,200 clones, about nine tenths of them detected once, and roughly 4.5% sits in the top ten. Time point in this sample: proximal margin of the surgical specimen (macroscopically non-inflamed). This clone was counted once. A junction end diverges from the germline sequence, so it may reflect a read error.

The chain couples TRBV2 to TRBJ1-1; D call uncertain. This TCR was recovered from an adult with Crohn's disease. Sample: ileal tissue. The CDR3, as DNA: TGTGCCACCAGTGACGTATGGAACACTGAAGCTTTCTTT. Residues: CATSDVWNTEAFF.